A single sample is the source of the 20 T cell receptor beta chains below, sequenced in a study of blood T cell repertoires in COVID-19. Data came from immunoSEQ multiplex PCR; TCRdb stores just in-frame clones and leaves some out. Of tens of thousands of clones listed, approximately 80% are singletons. The sample was peripheral blood. The receptors derive from a man aged 60 to 69 with acute or convalescent COVID-19.

The chain uses TRBV3-1 (or the pseudogene TRBV3-2) and TRBJ1-1; 7 nucleotides agree with TRBD1. The V and J ends lost 1 base and 6 bases, in that order; junction bases with no gene match: 2. The CDR3 is made up of 13 amino acids. In germline, CDR1 is LGHDT, CDR2 YNNKEL (reference sequence). The CDR3 coding sequence is TGTGCCAGCAGCCAAGTCAGGGGGGCTGAAGCTTTCTTT. Amino acids: CASSQVRGAEAFF.

This chain joins TRBV14 and TRBJ1-6, with D possibly being TRBD1 (5 bases). CDR1 is SGHDN, CDR2 FVKESK, per germline. This CDR3 comprises 17 residues. V gave up 0 bases and J gave up 8 bases, with 17 bases separating them. The CDR3 loop reads CASSQEPRAGGYSPLHF. CDR3 DNA sequence: TGTGCCAGCAGCCAAGAACCCCGTGCGGGGGGATATTCACCCCTCCACTTT.

The rearrangement links TRBV11-2 to TRBJ1-2; the match to TRBD1 covers 7 bases. The junction had 6 bases not matched to a gene; V was cut back by 1 base and J by 7 bases. This CDR3 is built from 14 residues. The V gene's germline CDR1 is SGHAT and CDR2 FQNNGV. The CDR3 DNA sequence: TGTGCCAGCAGCTTAGGACAGGGAGTGAGTGGCTACACCTTC. As protein: CASSLGQGVSGYTF.

The genes are TRBV5-1 and TRBJ1-5; D may be TRBD1 (6 bases). Trimming took 9 bases from V and 1 from J, leaving 14 bases between them. CDR1 is SGHRS and CDR2 is YFSETQ in the germline V gene. This CDR3 region has 14 residues. The DNA for the CDR3 is TGCGCCACCTACAGGGTACAGAGCAATCAGCCCCAGCATTTT. This translates into CATYRVQSNQPQHF.

The chain joins TRBV18 to TRBJ1-4; D perhaps matches TRBD1 (5 bases). Trimming took 9 bases from V and 0 from J, leaving 11 bases between them. The CDR3 runs to 14 residues. CDR1 is KGHSH and CDR2 is LQKENI in the germline V gene. The chain's CDR3 is CASSEGATNEKLFF. For the CDR3, the DNA is TGTGCCAGTTCTGAAGGGGCAACTAATGAAAAACTGTTTTTT. The full variable domain, rest sourced from reference TRBV18 and TRBJ1-4, is NAGVMQNPRHLVRRRGQEARLRCSPMKGHSHVYWYRQLPEEGLKFMVYLQKENIIDESGMPKERFSAEFPKEGPSILRIQQVVRGDSAAYFCASSEGATNEKLFFGSGTQLSVL.

The chain uses TRBV28 and TRBJ2-1, with D unclear. Trimming took 6 bases from V and 2 from J, leaving 5 bases between them. CDR1 is MDHEN and CDR2 is SYDVKM in the germline V gene. The CDR3 has 12 amino acids. The CDR3 DNA follows: TGTGCCAGCAGCCCCACCTACAATGAGCAGTTCTTC. It codes for CASSPTYNEQFF.

The rearrangement links TRBV7-6 to TRBJ1-5, with a weak D call TRBD1 (6 bases). CDR3 length: 13 amino acids. CDR1 and CDR2 (germline): SGHVS, FNYEAQ. Trimming took 6 bases from V and 4 from J, leaving 10 bases between them. This chain's CDR3 is CASSQQGNQPQHF. The CDR3 DNA follows: TGTGCCAGCAGTCAACAGGGAAATCAGCCCCAGCATTTT.

The chain couples TRBV9 to TRBJ1-5; perhaps TRBD1 as D (6 bases). Trimming took off 4 bases at V and 4 bases at J, with 15 bases between the two ends. This CDR3 comprises 15 residues. Germline V gene data show CDR1 as SGDLS and CDR2 as YYNGEE. The CDR3 reads CASSSGETRNQPQHF. Written as DNA, the CDR3 is TGTGCCAGCAGCTCAGGGGAGACGAGAAATCAGCCCCAGCATTTT.

The J gene is TRBJ1-1, the V gene TRBV5-4; D remains unclear. The length of the CDR3 is 13 residues. Per the germline V gene, CDR1 is SGHNT and CDR2 is YYREEE (reference sequence). Between the trimmed V and J ends, which lost 5 bases and 4 bases, there was a span of 12 bases. The CDR3 sequence: CASSSPTSTEAFF. The CDR3 nucleotides read TGTGCCAGCAGTTCACCCACAAGCACTGAAGCTTTCTTT.

The V and J genes are TRBV2 and TRBJ1-3; possibly TRBD1 for D (6 bases). V dropped 8 bases and J dropped 2 bases, with 7 bases sitting between them. Germline values: CDR1 SNHLY, CDR2 FYNNEI. CDR3 length: 12 residues. The CDR3 bases are TGTGCCAGCGGACAGACTGGAAACACCATATATTTT. It translates to CASGQTGNTIYF.

The chain combines TRBV11-2 with TRBJ2-7; TRBD1 matches 9 bases. The V and J ends lost 3 bases and 1 base, in that order; junction bases with no gene match: 4. The length of the CDR3 is 15 residues. Germline CDR1 SGHAT, CDR2 FQNNGV. Written as DNA, the CDR3 is TGTGCCAGCAGCTTGTCGACAGGGGGATCCTACGAGCAGTACTTC. It codes for CASSLSTGGSYEQYF.

The rearrangement uses TRBV10-2 and TRBJ2-5, with 8 bases aligning to TRBD2. The V and J ends lost 4 bases and 3 bases, in that order; junction bases with no gene match: 7. The CDR3 contains 15 residues. CDR1 WSHSY and CDR2 SAAADI come from the germline V gene. CDR3 in amino acids: CASSVVAGLEETQYF. CDR3 in DNA: TGCGCCAGCAGTGTTGTAGCGGGGTTGGAAGAGACCCAGTACTTC.

This clone occurred a few times. This sequence joins TRBV9 and TRBJ1-6; the D gene is possibly TRBD1 (6 bases). The CDR3 sequence is 14 residues long. Per the germline V gene, CDR1 is SGDLS and CDR2 is YYNGEE. The germline V and J ends were trimmed by 3 bases and 6 bases, with 10 bases remaining between them. CDR3 sequence reads: CASSAGDTNSPLHF. The CDR3 DNA reads as TGTGCCAGCAGCGCAGGGGACACTAATTCACCCCTCCACTTT.

This clone was seen a handful of times. The genes are TRBV27 and TRBJ1-2, with D possibly matching TRBD1 (6 bases). This CDR3 is 14 amino acids long. Germline-derived CDR1 and CDR2 are MNHEY and SMNVEV (reference sequence). With 5 bases removed from V and 7 bases from J, the gap between germline ends came to 17 bases. CDR3 sequence: CASSPRGGASGYTF. CDR3 nucleotide sequence: TGTGCCAGCAGTCCAAGGGGGGGGGCTAGTGGCTACACCTTC.

This clone was seen only a few times. This chain joins TRBV6-5 and TRBJ1-4, with D unresolved. This CDR3 is 11 amino acids long. The V gene's germline CDR1 is MNHEY and CDR2 SVGAGI. Trimming removed 6 bases at V and 7 bases at J, with 6 bases between. In DNA, the CDR3 is TGTGCCAGCAGGGCACGTGAAAAACTGTTTTTT. The encoded protein is CASRAREKLFF.

The genes are TRBV2 and TRBJ2-7, with 8 bases fitting TRBD2. V lost 11 bases to trimming and J lost 2 bases; unmatched junction nucleotides: 5. The CDR3 extends over 12 amino acids. CDR1 SNHLY and CDR2 FYNNEI come from the germline V gene. This CDR3 is CASGGTTYEQYF. CDR3 sequence (DNA): TGTGCCTCGGGGGGGACTACCTACGAGCAGTACTTC. Full variable domain (remainder filled in from reference TRBV2 and TRBJ2-7): EPEVTQTPSHQVTQMGQEVILRCVPISNHLYFYWYRQILGQKVEFLVSFYNNEISEKSEIFDDQFSVERPDGSNFTLKIRSTKLEDSAMYFCASGGTTYEQYFGPGTRLTVT.

This sequence joins TRBV19 and TRBJ2-3; TRBD1 is a possible D gene (6 bases). V was clipped by 5 bases and J by 2 bases, with 20 bases between them. The CDR3 consists of 17 residues. The germline V gene has CDR1 LNHDA and CDR2 SQIVND (reference sequence). The CDR3 coding sequence is TGTGCCAGTAGTGTCGCCGTCTTCAGGGGCAACACAGATACGCAGTATTTT. It is translated as CASSVAVFRGNTDTQYF.

The rearrangement joins TRBV7-9 to TRBJ2-5; D might be TRBD1 (6 bases). From germline, CDR1 is SEHNR and CDR2 FQNEAQ (reference sequence). The V and J ends lost 2 bases and 1 base respectively, with 8 bases between them. The CDR3 is 14 amino acids. CDR3 sequence (DNA): TGTGCCAGCAGCTTAATGGGGGCCCAAGAGACCCAGTACTTC. Translated, it gives CASSLMGAQETQYF.

This CDR3 is CASSLGAGRIDTQYF. In DNA form, the CDR3 reads TGCGCCAGCAGCTTGGGAGCGGGGAGGATAGATACGCAGTATTTT. The chain employs TRBV5-1 and TRBJ2-3, with TRBD2 identical over 7 bases. J gave up 5 bases and V 0 bases, and 6 bases lay outside the gene matches. Germline V gives CDR1 SGHRS, CDR2 YFSETQ. CDR3 length: 15 amino acids.

This clone was detected a few times. V usage is TRBV5-6 and J usage is TRBJ1-6; D might be TRBD1 (6 bases). The CDR3 totals 15 residues. V lost 3 bases, J lost 7 bases, and 14 bases lay in between. Looked up from germline, CDR1 is SGHDT and CDR2 is YYEEEE. CDR3 DNA sequence: TGTGCCAGCAGCTCAGGGGAGCGGAGGAATTCACCCCTCCACTTT. This gives the protein CASSSGERRNSPLHF.